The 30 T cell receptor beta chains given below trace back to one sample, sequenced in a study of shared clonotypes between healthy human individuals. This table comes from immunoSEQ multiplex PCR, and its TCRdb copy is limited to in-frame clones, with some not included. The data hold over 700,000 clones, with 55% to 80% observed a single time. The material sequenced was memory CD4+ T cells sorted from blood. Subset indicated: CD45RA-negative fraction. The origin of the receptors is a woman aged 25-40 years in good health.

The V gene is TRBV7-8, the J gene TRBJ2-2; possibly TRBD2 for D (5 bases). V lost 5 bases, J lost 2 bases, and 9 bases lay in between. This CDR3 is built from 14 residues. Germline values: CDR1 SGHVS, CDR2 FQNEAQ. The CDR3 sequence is CASSLGLNTGELFF. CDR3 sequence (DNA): TGTGCCAGCAGCCTCGGACTTAACACCGGGGAGCTGTTTTTT. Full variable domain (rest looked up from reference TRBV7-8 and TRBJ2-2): GAGVSQSPRYKVAKRGQDVALRCDPISGHVSLFWYQQALGQGPEFLTYFQNEAQLDKSGLPSDRFFAERPEGSVSTLKIQRTQQEDSAVYLCASSLGLNTGELFFGEGSRLTVL.

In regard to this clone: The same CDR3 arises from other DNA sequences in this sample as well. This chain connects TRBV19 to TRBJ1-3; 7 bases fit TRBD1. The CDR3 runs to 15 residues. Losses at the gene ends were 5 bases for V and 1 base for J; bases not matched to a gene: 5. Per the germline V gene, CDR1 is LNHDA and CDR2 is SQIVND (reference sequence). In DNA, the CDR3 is TGTGCCAGTAGTCCCCGGACAGGATCTGGAAACACCATATATTTT. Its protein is CASSPRTGSGNTIYF.

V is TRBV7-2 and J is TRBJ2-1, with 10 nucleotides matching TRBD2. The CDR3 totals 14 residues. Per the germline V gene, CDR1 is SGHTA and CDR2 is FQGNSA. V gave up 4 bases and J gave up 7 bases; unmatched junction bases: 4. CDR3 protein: CASSSRTSGNEQFF. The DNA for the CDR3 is TGTGCCAGCAGCTCAAGGACTAGCGGAAATGAGCAGTTCTTC.

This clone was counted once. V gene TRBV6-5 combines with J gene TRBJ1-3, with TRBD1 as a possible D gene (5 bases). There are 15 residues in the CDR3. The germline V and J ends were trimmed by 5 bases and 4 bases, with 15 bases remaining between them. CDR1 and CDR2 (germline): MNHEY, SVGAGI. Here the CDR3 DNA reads TGTGCCAGCAGTCCCCGACAGACACCAGGAAACACCATATATTTT. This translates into CASSPRQTPGNTIYF.

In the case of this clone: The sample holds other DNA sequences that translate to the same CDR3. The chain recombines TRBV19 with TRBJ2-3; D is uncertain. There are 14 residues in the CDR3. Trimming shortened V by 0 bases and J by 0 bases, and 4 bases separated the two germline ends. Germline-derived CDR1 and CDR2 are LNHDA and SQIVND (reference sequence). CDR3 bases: TGTGCCAGTAGTATAGATCCAAGCACAGATACGCAGTATTTT. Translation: CASSIDPSTDTQYF.

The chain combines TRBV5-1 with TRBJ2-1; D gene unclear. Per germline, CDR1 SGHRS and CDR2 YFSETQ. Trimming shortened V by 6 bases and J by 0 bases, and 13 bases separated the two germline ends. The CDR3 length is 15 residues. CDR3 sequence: CASTATISSYNEQFF. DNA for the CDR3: TGCGCCAGCACCGCGACAATCTCCTCCTACAATGAGCAGTTCTTC.

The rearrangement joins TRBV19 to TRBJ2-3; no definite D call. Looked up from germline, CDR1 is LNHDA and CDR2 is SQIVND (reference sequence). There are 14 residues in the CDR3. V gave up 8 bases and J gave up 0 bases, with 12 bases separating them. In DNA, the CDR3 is TGTGCCAGTCATGCCGGCAGGAGCACAGATACGCAGTATTTT. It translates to CASHAGRSTDTQYF.

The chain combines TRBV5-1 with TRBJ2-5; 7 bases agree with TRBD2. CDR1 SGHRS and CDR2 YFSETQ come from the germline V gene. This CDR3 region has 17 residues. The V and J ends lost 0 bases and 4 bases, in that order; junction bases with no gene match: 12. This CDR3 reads CASSLGPGGSAGETQYF. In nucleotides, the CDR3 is TGCGCCAGCAGCTTGGGTCCCGGGGGGAGCGCCGGAGAGACCCAGTACTTC. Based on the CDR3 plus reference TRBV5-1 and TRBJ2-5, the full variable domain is KAGVTQTPRYLIKTRGQQVTLSCSPISGHRSVSWYQQTPGQGLQFLFEYFSETQRNKGNFPGRFSGRQFSNSRSEMNVSTLELGDSALYLCASSLGPGGSAGETQYFGPGTRLLVL.

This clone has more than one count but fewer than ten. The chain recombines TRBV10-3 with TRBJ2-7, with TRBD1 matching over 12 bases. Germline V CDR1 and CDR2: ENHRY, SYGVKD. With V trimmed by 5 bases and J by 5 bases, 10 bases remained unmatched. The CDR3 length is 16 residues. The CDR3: CAISPREGQGANEQYF. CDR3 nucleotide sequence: TGTGCCATCAGTCCCCGAGAGGGACAGGGGGCGAACGAGCAGTACTTC.

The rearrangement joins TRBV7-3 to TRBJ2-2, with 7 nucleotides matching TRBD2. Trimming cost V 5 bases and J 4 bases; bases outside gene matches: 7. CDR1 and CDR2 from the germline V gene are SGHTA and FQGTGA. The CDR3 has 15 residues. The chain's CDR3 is CASSPAGRGTGELFF. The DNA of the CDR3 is TGTGCCAGCAGCCCCGCTGGGAGGGGCACCGGGGAGCTGTTTTTT. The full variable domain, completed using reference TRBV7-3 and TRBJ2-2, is GAGVSQTPSNKVTEKGKYVELRCDPISGHTALYWYRQSLGQGPEFLIYFQGTGAADDSGLPNDRFFAVRPEGSVSTLKIQRTERGDSAVYLCASSPAGRGTGELFFGEGSRLTVL.

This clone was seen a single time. The CDR3 coding sequence is TGTGCCAGCAGTTACGAGGTGAACTATGGCTACACCTTC. It encodes CASSYEVNYGYTF. V is TRBV6-5 and J is TRBJ1-2; D is undetermined. With 2 bases removed from V and 2 bases from J, the gap between germline ends came to 6 bases. The CDR3 covers 13 residues. From germline, CDR1 is MNHEY and CDR2 SVGAGI.

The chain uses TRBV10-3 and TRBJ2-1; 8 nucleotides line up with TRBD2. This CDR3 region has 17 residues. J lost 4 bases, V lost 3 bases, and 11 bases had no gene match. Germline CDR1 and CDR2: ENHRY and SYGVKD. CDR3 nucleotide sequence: TGTGCCATCAGTGAAGGAGCGGGAGAGATTGATTACAATGAGCAGTTCTTC. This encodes CAISEGAGEIDYNEQFF.

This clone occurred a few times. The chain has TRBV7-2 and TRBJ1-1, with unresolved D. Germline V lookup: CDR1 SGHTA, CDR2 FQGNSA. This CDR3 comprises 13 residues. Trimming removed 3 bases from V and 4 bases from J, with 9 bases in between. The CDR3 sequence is CASSLGGRTEAFF. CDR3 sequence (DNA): TGTGCCAGCAGCTTGGGAGGGCGCACTGAAGCTTTCTTT.

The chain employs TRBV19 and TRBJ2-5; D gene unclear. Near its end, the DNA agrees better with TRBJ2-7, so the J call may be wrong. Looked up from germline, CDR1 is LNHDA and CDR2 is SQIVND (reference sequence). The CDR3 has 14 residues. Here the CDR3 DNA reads TGTGCCAGTAGCAAGACGGGTCGTACCTACGAGCAGTACTTC. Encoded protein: CASSKTGRTYEQYF.

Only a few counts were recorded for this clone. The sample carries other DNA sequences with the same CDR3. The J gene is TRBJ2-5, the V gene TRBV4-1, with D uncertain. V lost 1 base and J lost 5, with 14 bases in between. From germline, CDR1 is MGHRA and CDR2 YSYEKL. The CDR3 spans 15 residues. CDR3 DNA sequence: TGCGCCAGCAGCCAAGCTGGCACGTTAAAGGAGACCCAGTACTTC. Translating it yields CASSQAGTLKETQYF.

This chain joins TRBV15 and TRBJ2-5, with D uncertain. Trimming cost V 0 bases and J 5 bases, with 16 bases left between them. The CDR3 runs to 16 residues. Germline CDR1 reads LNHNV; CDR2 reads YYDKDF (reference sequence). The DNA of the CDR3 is TGTGCCACCAGCAGAGATCAACTACTTGGGAAGGAGACCCAGTACTTC. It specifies CATSRDQLLGKETQYF. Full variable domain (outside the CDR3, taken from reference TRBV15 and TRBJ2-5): DAMVIQNPRYQVTQFGKPVTLSCSQTLNHNVMYWYQQKSSQAPKLLFHYYDKDFNNEADTPDNFQSRRPNTSFCFLDIRSPGLGDTAMYLCATSRDQLLGKETQYFGPGTRLLVL.

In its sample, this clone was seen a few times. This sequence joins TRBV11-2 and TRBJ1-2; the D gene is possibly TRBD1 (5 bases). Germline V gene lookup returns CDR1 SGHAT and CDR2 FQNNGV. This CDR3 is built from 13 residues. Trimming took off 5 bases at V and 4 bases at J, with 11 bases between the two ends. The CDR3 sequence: CASSPQGIYGYTF. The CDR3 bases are TGTGCCAGCAGCCCTCAGGGCATCTATGGCTACACCTTC.

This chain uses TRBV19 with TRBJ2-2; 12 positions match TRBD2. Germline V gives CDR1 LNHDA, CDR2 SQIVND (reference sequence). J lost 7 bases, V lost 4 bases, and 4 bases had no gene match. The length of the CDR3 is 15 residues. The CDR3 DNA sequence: TGTGCCAGTAGTACGTCTAGCGGGAGGGGCGGGGAGCTGTTTTTT. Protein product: CASSTSSGRGGELFF.

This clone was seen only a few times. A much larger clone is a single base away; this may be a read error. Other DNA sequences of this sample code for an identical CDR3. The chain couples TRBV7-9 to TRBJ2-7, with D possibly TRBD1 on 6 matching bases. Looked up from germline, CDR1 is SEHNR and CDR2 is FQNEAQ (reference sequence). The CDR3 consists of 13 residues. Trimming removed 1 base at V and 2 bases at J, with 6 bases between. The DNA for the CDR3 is TGTGCCAGCAGCTTAGGGACAGCCTACGAGCAGTACTTC. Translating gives CASSLGTAYEQYF. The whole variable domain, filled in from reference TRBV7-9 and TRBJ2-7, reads DTGVSQNPRHKITKRGQNVTFRCDPISEHNRLYWYRQTLGQGPEFLTYFQNEAQLEKSRLLSDRFSAERPKGSFSTLEIQRTEQGDSAMYLCASSLGTAYEQYFGPGTRLTVT.

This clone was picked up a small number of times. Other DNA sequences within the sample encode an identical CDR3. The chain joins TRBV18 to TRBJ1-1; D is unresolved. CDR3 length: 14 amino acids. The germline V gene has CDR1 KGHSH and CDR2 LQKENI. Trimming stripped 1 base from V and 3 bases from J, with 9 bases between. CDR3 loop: CASSPRGRDTEAFF. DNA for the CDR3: TGTGCCAGCTCACCACGCGGCCGGGACACTGAAGCTTTCTTT.

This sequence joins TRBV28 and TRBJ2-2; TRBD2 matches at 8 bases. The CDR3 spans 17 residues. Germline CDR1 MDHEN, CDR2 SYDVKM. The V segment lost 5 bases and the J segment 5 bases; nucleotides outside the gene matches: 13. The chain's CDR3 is CASSKVLQRERTGELFF. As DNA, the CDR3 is TGTGCCAGCAGTAAGGTCCTCCAGCGGGAGCGTACCGGGGAGCTGTTTTTT.

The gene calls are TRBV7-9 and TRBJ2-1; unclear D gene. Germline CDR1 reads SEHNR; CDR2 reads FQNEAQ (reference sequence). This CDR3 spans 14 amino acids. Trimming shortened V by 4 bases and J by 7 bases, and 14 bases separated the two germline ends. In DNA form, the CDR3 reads TGTGCCAGCAGCTCCGATAGGGCCGGGAATGAGCAGTTCTTC. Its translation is CASSSDRAGNEQFF.

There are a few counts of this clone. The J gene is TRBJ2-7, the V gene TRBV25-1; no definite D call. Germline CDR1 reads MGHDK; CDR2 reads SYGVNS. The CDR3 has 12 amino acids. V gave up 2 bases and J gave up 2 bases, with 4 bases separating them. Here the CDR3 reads CASSEATYEQYF. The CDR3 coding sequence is TGTGCCAGCAGTGAAGCGACCTACGAGCAGTACTTC.

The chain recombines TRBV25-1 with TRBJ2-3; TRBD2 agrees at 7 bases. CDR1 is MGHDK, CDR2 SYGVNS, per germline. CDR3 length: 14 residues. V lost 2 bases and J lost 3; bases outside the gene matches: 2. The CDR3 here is CASSEGRETDTQYF. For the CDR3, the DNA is TGTGCCAGCAGTGAAGGGAGGGAAACAGATACGCAGTATTTT.

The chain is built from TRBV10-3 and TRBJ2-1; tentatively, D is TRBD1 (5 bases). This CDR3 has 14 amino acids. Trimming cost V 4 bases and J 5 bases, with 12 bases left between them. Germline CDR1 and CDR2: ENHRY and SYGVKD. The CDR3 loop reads CAISAWTHNNEQFF. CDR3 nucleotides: TGTGCCATCAGTGCCTGGACACACAACAATGAGCAGTTCTTC.

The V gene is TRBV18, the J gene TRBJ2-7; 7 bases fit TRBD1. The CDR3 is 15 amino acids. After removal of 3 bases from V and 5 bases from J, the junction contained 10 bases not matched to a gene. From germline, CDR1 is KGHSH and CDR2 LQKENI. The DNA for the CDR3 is TGTGCCAGCTCACCCAACCGGGACAGTTGGGACGAGCAGTACTTC. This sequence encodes CASSPNRDSWDEQYF.

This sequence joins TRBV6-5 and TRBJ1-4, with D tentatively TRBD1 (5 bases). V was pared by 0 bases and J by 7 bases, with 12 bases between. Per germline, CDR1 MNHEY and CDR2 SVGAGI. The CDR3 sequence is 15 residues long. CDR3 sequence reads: CASSYSGVPGEKLFF. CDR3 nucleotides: TGTGCCAGCAGTTACTCGGGGGTGCCCGGTGAAAAACTGTTTTTT.

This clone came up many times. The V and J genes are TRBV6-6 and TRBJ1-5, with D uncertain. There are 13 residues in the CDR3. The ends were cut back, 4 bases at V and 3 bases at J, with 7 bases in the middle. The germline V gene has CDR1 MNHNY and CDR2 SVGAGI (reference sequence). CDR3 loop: CASSSKFNQPQHF. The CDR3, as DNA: TGTGCCAGCAGTTCAAAGTTCAATCAGCCCCAGCATTTT.

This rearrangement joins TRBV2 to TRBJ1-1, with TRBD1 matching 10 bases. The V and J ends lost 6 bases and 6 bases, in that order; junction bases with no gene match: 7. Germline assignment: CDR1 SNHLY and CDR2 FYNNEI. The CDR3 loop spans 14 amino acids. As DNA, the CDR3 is TGTGCCAGCAGGGACAAGGGGACAGGGGCTGAAGCTTTCTTT. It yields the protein CASRDKGTGAEAFF.

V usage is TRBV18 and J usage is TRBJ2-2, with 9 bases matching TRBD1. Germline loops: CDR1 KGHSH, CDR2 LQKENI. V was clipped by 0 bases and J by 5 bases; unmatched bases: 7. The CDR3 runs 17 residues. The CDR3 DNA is TGTGCCAGCTCACCACCTGTAGGACAGGGGCGGACCGGGGAGCTGTTTTTT. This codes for CASSPPVGQGRTGELFF.